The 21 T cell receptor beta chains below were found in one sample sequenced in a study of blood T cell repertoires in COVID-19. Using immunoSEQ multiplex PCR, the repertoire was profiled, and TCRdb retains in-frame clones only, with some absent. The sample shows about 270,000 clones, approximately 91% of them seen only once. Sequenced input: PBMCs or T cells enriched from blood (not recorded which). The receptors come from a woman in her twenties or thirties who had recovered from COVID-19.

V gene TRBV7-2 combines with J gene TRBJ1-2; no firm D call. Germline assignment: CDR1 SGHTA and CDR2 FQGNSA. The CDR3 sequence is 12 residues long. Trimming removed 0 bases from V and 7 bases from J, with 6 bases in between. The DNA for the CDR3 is TGTGCCAGCAGCTTAGCCCTGTTTGGCTACACCTTC. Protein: CASSLALFGYTF.

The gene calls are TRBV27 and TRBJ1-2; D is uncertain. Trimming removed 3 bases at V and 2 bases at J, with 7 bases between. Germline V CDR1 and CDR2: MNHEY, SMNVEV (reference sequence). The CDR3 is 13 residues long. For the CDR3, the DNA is TGTGCCAGCAGTTTTACAGCAAACTATGGCTACACCTTC. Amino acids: CASSFTANYGYTF.

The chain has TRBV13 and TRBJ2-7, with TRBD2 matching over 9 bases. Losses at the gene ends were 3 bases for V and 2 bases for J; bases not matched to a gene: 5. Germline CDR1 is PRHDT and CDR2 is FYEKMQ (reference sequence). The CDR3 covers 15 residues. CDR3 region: CASSLRGGLAYEQYF. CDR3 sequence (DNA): TGTGCCAGCAGCTTGCGGGGGGGCCTGGCCTACGAGCAGTACTTC.

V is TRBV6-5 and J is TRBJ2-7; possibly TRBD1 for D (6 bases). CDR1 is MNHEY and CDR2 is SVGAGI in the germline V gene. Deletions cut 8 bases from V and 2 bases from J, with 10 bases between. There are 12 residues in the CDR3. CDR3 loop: CASRSGAYEQYF. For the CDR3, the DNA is TGTGCCAGCCGATCAGGGGCCTACGAGCAGTACTTC.

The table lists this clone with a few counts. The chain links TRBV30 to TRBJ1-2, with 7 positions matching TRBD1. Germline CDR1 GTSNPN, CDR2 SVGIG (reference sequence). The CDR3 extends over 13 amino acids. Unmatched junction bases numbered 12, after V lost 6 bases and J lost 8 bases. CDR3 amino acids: CACVSPGGDGYTF. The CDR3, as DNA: TGTGCCTGCGTTTCTCCAGGGGGTGACGGCTACACCTTC.

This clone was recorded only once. The CDR3 sequence: CASSFNRGASDTQYF. CDR3 coding DNA: TGCGCCAGCAGCTTTAACAGGGGAGCTTCAGATACGCAGTATTTT. The chain combines TRBV5-1 with TRBJ2-3; TRBD1 aligns across 7 bases. The J segment lost 4 bases and the V segment lost 2 bases, leaving 7 bases of the junction unmatched. Germline CDR1 and CDR2: SGHRS and YFSETQ. This CDR3 region has 15 residues.

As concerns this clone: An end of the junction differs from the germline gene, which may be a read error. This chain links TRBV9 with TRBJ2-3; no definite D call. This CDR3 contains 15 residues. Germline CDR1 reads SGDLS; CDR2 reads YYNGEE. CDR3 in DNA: TGTGCCAGCAGCGTAAACCCCTCGGTGGTAGATAGGCAGTATTTT. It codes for CASSVNPSVVDRQYF.

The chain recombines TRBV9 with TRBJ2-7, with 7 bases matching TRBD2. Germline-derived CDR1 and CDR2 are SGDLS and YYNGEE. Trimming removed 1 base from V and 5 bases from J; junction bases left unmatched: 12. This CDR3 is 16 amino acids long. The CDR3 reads CASSVKRGSGTNEQYF. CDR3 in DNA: TGTGCCAGCAGCGTAAAGAGGGGAAGCGGGACGAACGAGCAGTACTTC.

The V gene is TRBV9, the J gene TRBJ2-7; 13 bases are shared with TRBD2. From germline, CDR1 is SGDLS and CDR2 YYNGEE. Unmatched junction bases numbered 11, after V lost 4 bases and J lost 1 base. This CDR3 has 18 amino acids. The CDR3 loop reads CASSLAIKLAGGSYEQYF. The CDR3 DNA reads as TGTGCCAGCAGCCTCGCTATTAAACTAGCGGGAGGGTCCTACGAGCAGTACTTC.

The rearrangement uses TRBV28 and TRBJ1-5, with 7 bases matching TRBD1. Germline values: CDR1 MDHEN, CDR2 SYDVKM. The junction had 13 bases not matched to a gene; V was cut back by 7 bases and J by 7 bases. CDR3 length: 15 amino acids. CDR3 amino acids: CASKGANVRGQPQHF. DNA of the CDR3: TGTGCCAGCAAGGGGGCGAACGTCAGGGGACAGCCCCAGCATTTT.

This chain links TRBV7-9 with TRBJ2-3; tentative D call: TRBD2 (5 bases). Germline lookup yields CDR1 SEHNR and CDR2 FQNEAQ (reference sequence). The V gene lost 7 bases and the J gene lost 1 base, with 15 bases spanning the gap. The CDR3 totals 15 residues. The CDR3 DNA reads TGTGCCAGCACCCCGGGGAGTAGCGGCACAGATACGCAGTATTTT. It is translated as CASTPGSSGTDTQYF.

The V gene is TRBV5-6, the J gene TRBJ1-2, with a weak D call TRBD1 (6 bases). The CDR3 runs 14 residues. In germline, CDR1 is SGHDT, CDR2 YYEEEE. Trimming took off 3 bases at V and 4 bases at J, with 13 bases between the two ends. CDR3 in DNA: TGTGCCAGCAGCTGGGACCGGGACACCTATGGCTACACCTTC. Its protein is CASSWDRDTYGYTF.

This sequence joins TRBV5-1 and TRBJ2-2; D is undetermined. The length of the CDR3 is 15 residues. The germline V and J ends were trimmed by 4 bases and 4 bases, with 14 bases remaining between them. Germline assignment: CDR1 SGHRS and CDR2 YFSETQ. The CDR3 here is CASSPLHSSTGELFF. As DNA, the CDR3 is TGCGCCAGCAGCCCCCTACACAGCAGCACCGGGGAGCTGTTTTTT.

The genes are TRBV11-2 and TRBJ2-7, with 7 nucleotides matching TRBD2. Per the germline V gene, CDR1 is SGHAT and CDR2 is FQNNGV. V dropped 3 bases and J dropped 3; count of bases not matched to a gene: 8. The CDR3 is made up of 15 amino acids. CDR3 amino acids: CASSFGGGPSYEQYF. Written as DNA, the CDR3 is TGTGCCAGCAGCTTTGGGGGAGGGCCTAGCTACGAGCAGTACTTC. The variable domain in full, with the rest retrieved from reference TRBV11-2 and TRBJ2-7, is EAGVAQSPRYKIIEKRQSVAFWCNPISGHATLYWYQQILGQGPKLLIQFQNNGVVDDSQLPKDRFSAERLKGVDSTLKIQPAKLEDSAVYLCASSFGGGPSYEQYFGPGTRLTVT.

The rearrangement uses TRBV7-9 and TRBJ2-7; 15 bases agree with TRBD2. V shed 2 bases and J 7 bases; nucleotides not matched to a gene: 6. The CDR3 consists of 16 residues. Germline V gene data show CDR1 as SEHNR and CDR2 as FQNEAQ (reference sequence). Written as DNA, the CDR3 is TGTGCCAGCAGCTTACACCCGGGACTAGCGGGAGGTGAGCAGTACTTC. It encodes CASSLHPGLAGGEQYF.

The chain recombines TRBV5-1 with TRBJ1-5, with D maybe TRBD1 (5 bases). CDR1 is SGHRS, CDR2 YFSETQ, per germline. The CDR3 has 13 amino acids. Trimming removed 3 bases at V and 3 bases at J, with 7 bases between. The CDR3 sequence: CASSSGINQPQHF. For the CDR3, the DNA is TGCGCCAGCAGCTCAGGGATCAATCAGCCCCAGCATTTT.

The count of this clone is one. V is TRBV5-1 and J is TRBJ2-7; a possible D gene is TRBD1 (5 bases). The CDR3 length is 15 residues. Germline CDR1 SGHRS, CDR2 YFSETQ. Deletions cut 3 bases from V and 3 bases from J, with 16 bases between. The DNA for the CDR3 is TGCGCCAGCAGCTCCTTTTGGGGCAACCTCTACGAGCAGTACTTC. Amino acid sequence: CASSSFWGNLYEQYF.

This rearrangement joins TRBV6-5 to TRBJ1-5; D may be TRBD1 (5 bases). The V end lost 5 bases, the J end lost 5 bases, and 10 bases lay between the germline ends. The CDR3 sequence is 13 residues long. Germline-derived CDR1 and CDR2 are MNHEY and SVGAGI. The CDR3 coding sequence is TGTGCCAGCAGTCCCGGGGGGTATCAGCCCCAGCATTTT. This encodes CASSPGGYQPQHF.

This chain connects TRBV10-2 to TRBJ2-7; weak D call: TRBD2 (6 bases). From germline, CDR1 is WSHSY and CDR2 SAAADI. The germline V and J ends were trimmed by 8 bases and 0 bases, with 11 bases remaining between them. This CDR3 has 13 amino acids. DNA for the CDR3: TGCGCCAGCGTAGCGGAAAACTCCTACGAGCAGTACTTC. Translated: CASVAENSYEQYF.

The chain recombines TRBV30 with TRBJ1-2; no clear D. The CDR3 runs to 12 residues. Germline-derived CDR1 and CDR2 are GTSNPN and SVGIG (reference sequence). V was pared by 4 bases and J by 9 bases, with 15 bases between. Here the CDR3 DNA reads TGTGCCTGGACCCTGGGCTATGTAAGCTACACCTTC. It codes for CAWTLGYVSYTF.

The CDR3 nucleotides read TGTGCCAGCAGTTTGGGGACTAGTTTTACCGGGGAGCTGTTTTTT. Its protein product is CASSLGTSFTGELFF. The rearrangement joins TRBV27 to TRBJ2-2, with TRBD2 identical over 8 bases. After removal of 3 bases from V and 5 bases from J, the junction contained 5 bases not matched to a gene. In germline, CDR1 is MNHEY, CDR2 SMNVEV (reference sequence). The CDR3 is 15 amino acids.